This TCR beta chain was documented in a study of human T cells and chemical hapten exposure. Study context: Upper inner arm skin measuring around 2 cm by around 2 cm received 2% DPC for sensitization.

TCRdb processed the RACE reads anew with MiXCR; each CDR3 protein has one entry. The sample consists of about 41,000 distinct CDR3 sequences, less than 3.5% of them appearing once. This sample's time point: patch test 2, 6 weeks after DPC sensitization. Treatment here: therapeutic diphenylcyclopropenone sensitization with weekly scalp DPC. This clonotype was seen many times. CDR1 and CDR2 from the germline V gene are MNHEY and SVGAGI. Trimming took 5 bases from V and 6 from J; bases not matched to a gene: 3. This CDR3 has 13 residues. The material was whole blood, obtained in connection with sensitization to the hapten diphenylcyclopropenone (DPC). This rearrangement joins TRBV6-5 to TRBJ2-5; 10 bases map to TRBD1. The TCR originated in a middle-aged man with alopecia areata. Some clones in this sample may be carry-over from other donors' samples. The CDR3 protein is CASSGDRGQTQYF. In nucleotides, the CDR3 is TGTGCCAGCAGTGGGGACAGGGGACAGACCCAGTACTTC.